These 9 T cell receptor beta chains originate from one sample sequenced in a study of breast tumors, draining lymph nodes, adjacent tissues. Breast cancer patients provided tissue from their axillary draining lymph nodes. From the multiplex PCR reads, TCRdb called clonotypes with MiXCR, one entry per CDR3 protein. The data hold approximately 300,000 distinct CDR3 sequences, with roughly 31% observed a single time. Sequencing was carried out using axillary lymph node tissue. The receptors stem from a female donor with breast cancer. Some clones in this sample may be carry-over from other donors' samples.

Turning to this clonotype: A much larger clone is a single base away; this may be a read error. V and J are TRBV7-2 and TRBJ2-1; 10 bases map to TRBD2. Germline V CDR1 and CDR2: SGHTA, FQGNSA. The CDR3 is 15 amino acids. The CDR3 region has the DNA TGTGCCAGCAGACGTACTAGCGGGGACTACACTGAGCAGTTCTTC. Translation gives CASRRTSGDYTEQFF.

This clonotype was seen ten or more times. The genes are TRBV20-1 and TRBJ2-7; TRBD2 agrees at 9 bases. V lost 3 bases, J lost 4 bases, and 10 bases stayed unmatched. The CDR3 length is 15 residues. Germline CDR1 is DFQATT and CDR2 is SNEGSKA (reference sequence). CDR3 sequence (DNA): TGCAGTGCTAGGCCCCGACTAGCGGAGATGTACGAGCAGTACTTC. Amino acid sequence: CSARPRLAEMYEQYF.

This clonotype was observed many times. The V call is TRBV11-2, the J call TRBJ2-1; 12 bases align to TRBD2. CDR1 SGHAT and CDR2 FQNNGV come from the germline V gene. V lost 5 bases and J lost 12; bases outside the gene matches: 11. There are 15 residues in the CDR3. DNA for the CDR3: TGTGCCAGCAGCACCCTGACTAGCGGGAGCGTGGGGCAGTTCTTC. Residues: CASSTLTSGSVGQFF.

CDR3 sequence reads: CASSPEGSETQYF. The DNA of the CDR3 is TGTGCCAGCTCCCCGGAAGGTTCAGAGACCCAGTACTTC. The V call is TRBV18, the J call TRBJ2-5; D gene ambiguous. The CDR3 length is 13 residues. Per germline, CDR1 KGHSH and CDR2 LQKENI. Between the trimmed V and J ends, which lost 6 bases and 4 bases, there was a span of 12 bases.

The genes are TRBV6-6 and TRBJ2-7; 10 positions agree with TRBD2. Germline V CDR1 and CDR2: MNHNY, SVGAGI (reference sequence). V lost 5 bases, J lost 2 bases, and 9 bases stayed unmatched. The CDR3 runs to 16 residues. The CDR3 protein is CASSPPGLAIPYEQYF. The CDR3 DNA reads as TGTGCCAGCAGTCCACCGGGACTAGCGATACCCTACGAGCAGTACTTC.

This clonotype came up many times. This chain uses TRBV5-1 with TRBJ1-4; a weak D match, TRBD1 (6 bases). V dropped 4 bases and J dropped 3 bases, with 13 bases sitting between them. Looked up from germline, CDR1 is SGHRS and CDR2 is YFSETQ. The CDR3 extends over 15 amino acids. The CDR3 spells CASSPVGTSNEKLFF. In nucleotides, the CDR3 is TGCGCCAGCAGCCCGGTCGGGACATCTAATGAAAAACTGTTTTTT.

The chain employs TRBV28 and TRBJ1-2, with 7 bases identical to TRBD1. CDR1 and CDR2 from the germline V gene are MDHEN and SYDVKM. This CDR3 spans 15 amino acids. The ends lost 5 bases at V and 4 bases at J; junction bases unmatched: 10. The CDR3 loop is CASSALPPGGYGYTF. Here the CDR3 DNA reads TGTGCCAGCAGTGCTCTTCCACCAGGGGGCTATGGCTACACCTTC.

Many counts were recorded for this clonotype. The V gene is TRBV6-6, the J gene TRBJ2-7, with D perhaps TRBD1 or TRBD2 (5 bases each). Germline CDR1 MNHNY, CDR2 SVGAGI (reference sequence). The V end lost 8 bases, the J end lost 0 bases, and 14 bases lay between the germline ends. The CDR3 is made up of 14 amino acids. CDR3 DNA sequence: TGTGCCAGCGGTAGGGACCTCCGCTCCTACGAGCAGTACTTC. Encoded protein: CASGRDLRSYEQYF.

This chain connects TRBV7-6 to TRBJ2-3, with 7 bases fitting TRBD2. V lost 6 bases to trimming and J lost 11 bases; unmatched junction nucleotides: 17. Germline lookup yields CDR1 SGHVS and CDR2 FNYEAQ. The CDR3 totals 15 residues. The CDR3 region is CASRERAGLYNEQYF. The DNA of the CDR3 is TGTGCCAGCAGGGAGCGGGCGGGACTATACAATGAGCAGTATTTT.